This entry lists 32 T cell receptor beta chains sequenced from one sample in a study of control samples from healthy donors and cancer patients. The repertoire was sequenced with immunoSEQ multiplex PCR; TCRdb's copy has only in-frame clones and lacks some. The repertoire consists of 150,000 or so clones, with roughly 90% occurring once and the leading ten covering about 2.5%. The sequenced sample consisted of blood. All receptors come from a man aged 35 to 55 in good health.

The rearrangement joins TRBV5-1 to TRBJ2-3, with D uncertain. The CDR3 is made up of 13 amino acids. Germline V gene lookup returns CDR1 SGHRS and CDR2 YFSETQ. V gave up 5 bases and J gave up 3 bases, with 10 bases separating them. CDR3 region: CASRLTTTDTQYF. Here the CDR3 DNA reads TGCGCCAGCAGGTTAACTACTACAGATACGCAGTATTTT.

The chain couples TRBV10-3 to TRBJ1-4, with 7 bases that match TRBD1. V lost 10 bases to trimming and J lost 0 bases; unmatched junction nucleotides: 8. This CDR3 region has 15 residues. CDR1 and CDR2 (germline): ENHRY, SYGVKD. The CDR3 region has the DNA TGTGCCACCCGGGGGACAGAGTCAACTAATGAAAAACTGTTTTTT. Translating gives CATRGTESTNEKLFF.

The rearrangement links TRBV4-2 to TRBJ1-1, with D hard to call. Per germline, CDR1 LGHNA and CDR2 YNFKEQ. This CDR3 spans 14 amino acids. V lost 3 bases, J lost 5 bases, and 13 bases lay in between. Here the CDR3 DNA reads TGTGCCAGCAGCCAGGACCCCAGCTGGACTGAAGCTTTCTTT. Translated: CASSQDPSWTEAFF.

V and J are TRBV30 and TRBJ1-1, with a weak D call TRBD1 (6 bases). Germline V gene data show CDR1 as GTSNPN and CDR2 as SVGIG (reference sequence). Trimming cost V 2 bases and J 6 bases, with 19 bases left between them. The CDR3 covers 15 residues. The CDR3 region is CAWSPRGRGSSEAFF. CDR3 sequence (DNA): TGTGCCTGGAGTCCCCGGGGCAGGGGAAGCTCTGAAGCTTTCTTT.

Points on this clone: Relative to the germline gene, one junction end is altered; a read error may explain this. J is TRBJ1-5 and V is TRBV7-7; D unclear. Germline V gene sequence: CDR1 SSHAT, CDR2 FNYEAQ (reference sequence). This CDR3 spans 16 amino acids. The CDR3 is CASSPQRPSGNQPQHF. DNA of the CDR3: TGTGCTAGCAGCCCTCAGAGACCCTCTGGAAATCAGCCCCAGCATTTT.

The rearrangement joins TRBV11-2 to TRBJ2-3; D is possibly TRBD2 (6 bases). The CDR3 is made up of 15 amino acids. The V end lost 0 bases, the J end lost 2 bases, and 9 bases lay between the germline ends. Germline CDR1 reads SGHAT; CDR2 reads FQNNGV. As DNA, the CDR3 is TGTGCCAGCAGCTTAGACGGGGGAAACACAGATACGCAGTATTTT. As protein: CASSLDGGNTDTQYF. The variable domain in full, completed from reference TRBV11-2 and TRBJ2-3, reads EAGVAQSPRYKIIEKRQSVAFWCNPISGHATLYWYQQILGQGPKLLIQFQNNGVVDDSQLPKDRFSAERLKGVDSTLKIQPAKLEDSAVYLCASSLDGGNTDTQYFGPGTRLTVL.

The rearrangement links TRBV24-1 to TRBJ1-2; D is uncertain. The V end lost 2 bases, the J end lost 4 bases, and 7 bases lay between the germline ends. CDR1 KGHDR and CDR2 SFDVKD come from the germline V gene. CDR3 size: 13 residues. CDR3 sequence (DNA): TGTGCCACCAGTGATTCAAATAGCTATGGCTACACCTTC. Translated, it gives CATSDSNSYGYTF.

This clone was seen only once. The chain couples TRBV10-3 to TRBJ1-4; D gene uncertain. Germline V gene data show CDR1 as ENHRY and CDR2 as SYGVKD. The CDR3 is 13 residues long. V lost 3 bases and J 3 bases, leaving 5 bases between the germline ends. The CDR3: CAISESANEKLFF. The CDR3 DNA reads as TGTGCCATCAGTGAATCGGCTAATGAAAAACTGTTTTTT.

V usage is TRBV11-2 and J usage is TRBJ1-5; no clear D. The V and J ends lost 3 bases and 0 bases respectively, with 9 bases between them. The CDR3 length is 15 residues. CDR1 SGHAT and CDR2 FQNNGV come from the germline V gene. CDR3 coding DNA: TGTGCCAGCAGCTTGGGTGTCACTAGCAATCAGCCCCAGCATTTT. Amino acid sequence: CASSLGVTSNQPQHF.

This rearrangement joins TRBV5-5 to TRBJ2-5; 7 bases are shared with TRBD2. This CDR3 is built from 18 residues. Unmatched junction bases numbered 19, after V lost 3 bases and J lost 5 bases. From germline, CDR1 is SGHKS and CDR2 YYEKEE (reference sequence). The CDR3 here is CASSSLGEKRGSWETQYF. In DNA, the CDR3 is TGTGCCAGCAGCTCCCTGGGTGAGAAGCGGGGTTCGTGGGAGACCCAGTACTTC.

The chain is built from TRBV27 and TRBJ1-1; D is unresolved. CDR1 and CDR2 (germline): MNHEY, SMNVEV (reference sequence). The CDR3 has 11 residues. Trimming shortened V by 11 bases and J by 0 bases, and 7 bases separated the two germline ends. CDR3 sequence reads: CASGMNTEAFF. Written as DNA, the CDR3 is TGTGCCTCAGGAATGAACACTGAAGCTTTCTTT.

The chain recombines TRBV6-2 or TRBV6-3 with TRBJ1-5; 7 bases line up with TRBD1. Germline loops: CDR1 MNHEY, CDR2 SVGEGT. Trimming at V came to 5 bases and at J to 6 bases, leaving 19 bases not matched to a gene. CDR3 length: 18 amino acids. The CDR3, as DNA: TGTGCCAGCAGTCCGTATGCTCACGACAGGGCCCGGGGTCAGCCCCAGCATTTT. Its translation is CASSPYAHDRARGQPQHF.

This chain links TRBV7-2 with TRBJ2-1; D gene ambiguous. The CDR3 is 13 amino acids. Looked up from germline, CDR1 is SGHTA and CDR2 is FQGNSA. Trimming cost V 5 bases and J 4 bases, with 9 bases left between them. In DNA form, the CDR3 reads TGTGCCAGCAGCAAGACGGTTTACAATGAGCAGTTCTTC. Translation: CASSKTVYNEQFF.

The chain joins TRBV6-2 or TRBV6-3 to TRBJ1-2, with D tentatively TRBD1 (5 bases). This CDR3 has 17 amino acids. Trimming took off 2 bases at V and 3 bases at J, with 19 bases between the two ends. Germline assignment: CDR1 MNHEY and CDR2 SVGEGT. DNA of the CDR3: TGTGCCAGCAGTTACGCTCAGGGATGGCCCGGGGACTATGGCTACACCTTC. Its translation is CASSYAQGWPGDYGYTF.

V gene TRBV7-6 combines with J gene TRBJ2-6, with D possibly being TRBD1 or TRBD2 (5 bases each). V gave up 5 bases and J gave up 0 bases, with 11 bases separating them. The CDR3 consists of 16 residues. The germline CDR1 and CDR2 sequences are SGHVS and FNYEAQ. This CDR3 reads CASSTRDGSGANVLTF. The CDR3 DNA is TGTGCCAGCAGCACCCGGGACGGCTCTGGGGCCAACGTCCTGACTTTC.

This chain connects TRBV7-3 to TRBJ2-2, with TRBD2 matching over 8 bases. The CDR3 runs 16 residues. Trimming took 6 bases from V and 4 from J; bases not matched to a gene: 10. CDR1 is SGHTA, CDR2 FQGTGA, per germline. The CDR3, as DNA: TGTGCCAGCAGTTTCTCCGGGGCGGGGGGCACCGGGGAGCTGTTTTTT. Protein product: CASSFSGAGGTGELFF. Full variable domain (missing parts from reference TRBV7-3 and TRBJ2-2): GAGVSQTPSNKVTEKGKYVELRCDPISGHTALYWYRQSLGQGPEFLIYFQGTGAADDSGLPNDRFFAVRPEGSVSTLKIQRTERGDSAVYLCASSFSGAGGTGELFFGEGSRLTVL.

The chain is built from TRBV5-1 and TRBJ2-2, with 9 bases identical to TRBD1. CDR1 SGHRS and CDR2 YFSETQ come from the germline V gene. The CDR3 runs 15 residues. Losses at the gene ends were 4 bases for V and 6 bases for J; bases not matched to a gene: 7. CDR3 sequence reads: CASSPGQGTAGELFF. CDR3 DNA: TGCGCCAGCAGCCCCGGACAGGGGACGGCCGGGGAGCTGTTTTTT.

The chain employs TRBV10-1 and TRBJ2-2; the D gene is possibly TRBD2 (5 bases). Germline lookup yields CDR1 WNHNN and CDR2 SYGVQD (reference sequence). V was clipped by 4 bases and J by 5 bases, with 20 bases between them. This CDR3 spans 17 amino acids. Here the CDR3 reads CASSGVVLVPRTGELFF. The CDR3 region has the DNA TGCGCCAGCAGTGGTGTCGTACTAGTCCCTAGGACCGGGGAGCTGTTTTTT.

This chain links TRBV9 with TRBJ1-3; D might be TRBD1 (6 bases). V lost 0 bases and J lost 3, with 16 bases in between. CDR1 is SGDLS and CDR2 is YYNGEE in the germline V gene. The CDR3 is 17 amino acids. The CDR3, as DNA: TGTGCCAGCAGCGTAGGGATCGGGGGCGAAGGTGGAAACACCATATATTTT. The encoded protein is CASSVGIGGEGGNTIYF.

The V and J genes are TRBV7-9 and TRBJ2-5; no reliable D call. Germline-derived CDR1 and CDR2 are SEHNR and FQNEAQ (reference sequence). Between the trimmed V and J ends, which lost 5 bases and 1 base, there was a span of 8 bases. There are 13 residues in the CDR3. The CDR3 protein is CASSRWGQETQYF. The DNA of the CDR3 is TGTGCCAGCAGCCGTTGGGGCCAAGAGACCCAGTACTTC. The whole variable domain, filled in from reference TRBV7-9 and TRBJ2-5, reads DTGVSQNPRHKITKRGQNVTFRCDPISEHNRLYWYRQTLGQGPEFLTYFQNEAQLEKSRLLSDRFSAERPKGSFSTLEIQRTEQGDSAMYLCASSRWGQETQYFGPGTRLLVL.

In nucleotides, the CDR3 is TGCAGCGTTGAACTACACAACGAGCAGTACTTC. Translating gives CSVELHNEQYF. J is TRBJ2-7 and V is TRBV29-1; D gene unclear. This CDR3 spans 11 amino acids. Germline V gene sequence: CDR1 SQVTM, CDR2 ANQGSEA. V dropped 2 bases and J dropped 5 bases, with 7 bases sitting between them.

This clone occurred a few times. The chain joins TRBV11-2 to TRBJ2-7; D not resolved. The V gene lost 5 bases and the J gene lost 1 base, with 6 bases spanning the gap. CDR1 and CDR2 from the germline V gene are SGHAT and FQNNGV. This CDR3 spans 12 amino acids. CDR3 in DNA: TGTGCCAGCAGCCCGGAGTCCTACGAGCAGTACTTC. Translating it yields CASSPESYEQYF.

The rearrangement uses TRBV7-9 and TRBJ1-5; D not resolved. CDR3 size: 13 residues. Trimming removed 4 bases from V and 2 bases from J, with 6 bases in between. The germline gives CDR1 SEHNR, CDR2 FQNEAQ (reference sequence). CDR3 sequence (DNA): TGTGCCAGCAGCTCAGGTGGCAATCAGCCCCAGCATTTT. Translating it yields CASSSGGNQPQHF.

The chain recombines TRBV3-1 (or the pseudogene TRBV3-2) with TRBJ2-1, with D perhaps TRBD1 or TRBD2 (5 bases each). This CDR3 spans 16 amino acids. Trimming removed 1 base from V and 1 base from J, with 11 bases in between. Germline V lookup: CDR1 LGHDT, CDR2 YNNKEL (reference sequence). The CDR3 nucleotides are TGTGCCAGCAGCCAAGGATTCGGGGCTTCCTACAATGAGCAGTTCTTC. Its translation is CASSQGFGASYNEQFF.

This chain connects TRBV29-1 to TRBJ2-7, with a tentative D call TRBD1 (6 bases). Germline assignment: CDR1 SQVTM and CDR2 ANQGSEA. V dropped 8 bases and J dropped 0 bases, with 14 bases sitting between them. The CDR3 has 13 amino acids. CDR3 region: CSFRDTGSYEQYF. CDR3 nucleotides: TGCAGCTTTAGGGACACTGGCTCCTACGAGCAGTACTTC.

The chain is built from TRBV19 and TRBJ1-5; TRBD1 agrees at 7 bases. The CDR3 loop spans 15 amino acids. Germline assignment: CDR1 LNHDA and CDR2 SQIVND (reference sequence). The V and J ends lost 7 bases and 4 bases, in that order; junction bases with no gene match: 10. CDR3 nucleotide sequence: TGTGCCAGTACTAGGGGCGACAGGGATAATCAGCCCCAGCATTTT. It translates to CASTRGDRDNQPQHF.

This clone was counted a single time. The chain links TRBV5-6 to TRBJ1-6, with no clear D. This CDR3 comprises 15 residues. Germline values: CDR1 SGHDT, CDR2 YYEEEE. V lost 4 bases, J lost 9 bases, and 17 bases lay in between. The CDR3 DNA follows: TGTGCCAGCAGCGTTACGTGGAGGTCGGGTTCACCCCTCCACTTT. The encoded protein is CASSVTWRSGSPLHF.

The V call is TRBV11-3, the J call TRBJ2-7; the D gene is possibly TRBD1 (6 bases). The CDR3 totals 11 residues. CDR1 SGHNT and CDR2 YENEEA come from the germline V gene. The CDR3 DNA reads TGTTTATCAGGGGTGAGGAACGAGCAGTACTTC. It yields the protein CLSGVRNEQYF.

The rearrangement uses TRBV7-2 and TRBJ1-4; 9 bases line up with TRBD1. The ends lost 5 bases at V and 8 bases at J; junction bases unmatched: 6. Germline CDR1 SGHTA, CDR2 FQGNSA. The CDR3 runs 14 residues. The CDR3 here is CASSRGQGAEKLFF. For the CDR3, the DNA is TGTGCCAGCAGCCGGGGACAGGGAGCCGAAAAACTGTTTTTT.

The gene calls are TRBV25-1 and TRBJ1-6; 7 bases map to TRBD1. With 6 bases clipped from V and 0 bases from J, the junction kept 2 bases outside the gene matches. Per germline, CDR1 MGHDK and CDR2 SYGVNS. The CDR3 sequence is 15 residues long. The CDR3 here is CASRTGSSYNSPLHF. The DNA of the CDR3 is TGTGCCAGCAGGACAGGGAGCTCCTATAATTCACCCCTCCACTTT. Drawing the rest from reference TRBV25-1 and TRBJ1-6, the complete variable domain is EADIYQTPRYLVIGTGKKITLECSQTMGHDKMYWYQQDPGMELHLIHYSYGVNSTEKGDLSSESTVSRIRTEHFPLTLESARPSHTSQYLCASRTGSSYNSPLHFGNGTRLTVT.

In its sample, this clone was seen once. The J gene is TRBJ2-7, the V gene TRBV6-5; TRBD2 agrees at 8 bases. The CDR3 totals 15 residues. Germline CDR1 is MNHEY and CDR2 is SVGAGI. The V and J ends lost 9 bases and 6 bases, in that order; junction bases with no gene match: 16. This chain's CDR3 is CASQGPGLGSGEQYF. CDR3 in DNA: TGTGCCAGTCAGGGACCGGGACTAGGGTCCGGCGAGCAGTACTTC.

The rearrangement joins TRBV7-3 to TRBJ2-3; D tentatively fits TRBD1 or TRBD2 (6 bases each). Trimming removed 1 base from V and 5 bases from J, with 10 bases in between. The CDR3 runs 14 residues. CDR1 is SGHTA, CDR2 FQGTGA, per germline. CDR3 nucleotide sequence: TGTGCCAGCAGCTTAAGGGGGGCACAAGATACGCAGTATTTT. Protein sequence: CASSLRGAQDTQYF.